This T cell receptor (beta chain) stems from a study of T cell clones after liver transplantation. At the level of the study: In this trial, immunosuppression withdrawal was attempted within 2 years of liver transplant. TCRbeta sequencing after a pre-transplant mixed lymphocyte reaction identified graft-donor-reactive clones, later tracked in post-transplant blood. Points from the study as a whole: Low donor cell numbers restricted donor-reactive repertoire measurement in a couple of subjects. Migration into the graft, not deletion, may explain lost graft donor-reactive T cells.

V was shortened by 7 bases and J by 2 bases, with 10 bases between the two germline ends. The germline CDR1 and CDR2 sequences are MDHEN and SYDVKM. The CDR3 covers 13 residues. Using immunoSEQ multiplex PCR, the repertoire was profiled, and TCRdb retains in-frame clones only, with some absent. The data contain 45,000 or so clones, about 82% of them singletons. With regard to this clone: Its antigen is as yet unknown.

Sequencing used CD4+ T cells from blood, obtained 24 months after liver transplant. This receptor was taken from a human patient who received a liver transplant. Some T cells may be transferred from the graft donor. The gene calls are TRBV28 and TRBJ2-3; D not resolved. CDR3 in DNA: TGTGCCAGCACTTGGGCATCCACAGATACGCAGTATTTT. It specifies CASTWASTDTQYF. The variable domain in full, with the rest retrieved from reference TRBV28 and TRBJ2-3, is DVKVTQSSRYLVKRTGEKVFLECVQDMDHENMFWYRQDPGLGLRLIYFSYDVKMKEKGDIPEGYSVSREKKERFSLILESASTNQTSMYLCASTWASTDTQYFGPGTRLTVL.